This T cell receptor beta chain comes out of a study of blood T cell repertoires in COVID-19. Assay used: immunoSEQ multiplex PCR; TCRdb lists only in-frame clones, some missing. The sample has 55,000 to 65,000 clones; about 89% are singletons. This clone was seen once. The receptor comes from a man between 60 and 70 years old with active or convalescent COVID-19. Sequencing was carried out using peripheral blood.

Here the CDR3 reads CASSRRSGREKLFF. The CDR3, as DNA: TGTGCCAGCAGCCGACGCTCCGGGAGAGAAAAACTGTTTTTT. V usage is TRBV11-2 and J usage is TRBJ1-4; no clear D. The CDR3 covers 14 residues. Germline CDR1 and CDR2: SGHAT and FQNNGV. Trimming removed 5 bases at V and 8 bases at J, with 15 bases between. The complete variable domain, with remaining parts taken from reference TRBV11-2 and TRBJ1-4, reads EAGVAQSPRYKIIEKRQSVAFWCNPISGHATLYWYQQILGQGPKLLIQFQNNGVVDDSQLPKDRFSAERLKGVDSTLKIQPAKLEDSAVYLCASSRRSGREKLFFGSGTQLSVL.